These 11 T cell receptor beta chains originate from one sample sequenced in a study of OX40 agonist ivuxolimab in advanced cancers. Profiling relied on immunoSEQ multiplex PCR, and the TCRdb table lists in-frame clones only, not all of them. The sample shows 70,000 or so clones, 80% to 90% of them seen only once. Sequencing used CD4+ or CD8+ T cells sorted from blood, obtained in a trial of the OX40 agonist ivuxolimab. Receptor source: an adult with an advanced solid tumor such as melanoma, head and neck, liver or kidney cancer.

This clone was detected a few times. The rearrangement links TRBV10-3 to TRBJ1-2, with 7 bases matching TRBD1. The CDR3 has 15 residues. The trim removed 6 bases at V and 3 bases at J, leaving 10 bases unmatched. From germline, CDR1 is ENHRY and CDR2 SYGVKD. This CDR3 reads CAISAATGMDYGYTF. CDR3 sequence (DNA): TGTGCCATCAGCGCCGCGACAGGGATGGACTATGGCTACACCTTC.

The chain recombines TRBV2 with TRBJ1-6; 8 nucleotides line up with TRBD1. This CDR3 spans 15 amino acids. V gave up 7 bases and J gave up 7 bases; unmatched junction bases: 9. From germline, CDR1 is SNHLY and CDR2 FYNNEI. This chain's CDR3 is CASTRIGQGNSPLHF. The CDR3 DNA is TGTGCCAGCACCCGGATTGGACAGGGAAATTCACCCCTCCACTTT.

The chain uses TRBV9 and TRBJ1-6; D call uncertain. This CDR3 region has 15 residues. Germline CDR1 SGDLS, CDR2 YYNGEE. With 4 bases removed from V and 0 bases from J, the gap between germline ends came to 8 bases. Here the CDR3 DNA reads TGTGCCAGCAGCCCCTTAAGCTCCTATAATTCACCCCTCCACTTT. Translating it yields CASSPLSSYNSPLHF.

This clone was seen a handful of times. The chain uses TRBV7-9 and TRBJ1-3, with D unresolved. Trimming pared 5 bases from V and 6 bases from J, leaving 8 bases between. The CDR3 contains 12 residues. Germline V lookup: CDR1 SEHNR, CDR2 FQNEAQ (reference sequence). DNA for the CDR3: TGTGCCAGCAGCCTCACTCTAAACACCATATATTTT. Translated: CASSLTLNTIYF.

The chain links TRBV5-4 to TRBJ1-1; maybe TRBD1 (6 bases). The CDR3 length is 15 residues. CDR1 is SGHNT and CDR2 is YYREEE in the germline V gene (reference sequence). Trimming stripped 4 bases from V and 3 bases from J, with 16 bases between. For the CDR3, the DNA is TGTGCCAGCAGCCCTCCACAGAGGGGGGACACTGAAGCTTTCTTT. It encodes CASSPPQRGDTEAFF.

This rearrangement joins TRBV6-5 to TRBJ2-3; possibly TRBD1 for D (6 bases). Germline V gives CDR1 MNHEY, CDR2 SVGAGI. With 2 bases removed from V and 8 bases from J, the gap between germline ends came to 17 bases. There are 15 residues in the CDR3. The CDR3 loop is CASSYRGTQWGTQYF. CDR3 sequence (DNA): TGTGCCAGCAGTTACAGGGGGACCCAATGGGGTACGCAGTATTTT.

DNA for the CDR3: TGTGCCAGCTCACCACCGGGACAGGTGCGTAATGAGCAGTTCTTC. It encodes CASSPPGQVRNEQFF. The chain recombines TRBV18 with TRBJ2-1; 8 bases line up with TRBD1. V was clipped by 0 bases and J by 7 bases; unmatched bases: 5. CDR3 size: 15 residues. Germline V CDR1 and CDR2: KGHSH, LQKENI.

The chain recombines TRBV7-2 with TRBJ1-1, with 7 bases identical to TRBD1. Germline V lookup: CDR1 SGHTA, CDR2 FQGNSA. Germline trimming cut 1 base from V and 1 base from J; bases unmatched to any gene: 6. This CDR3 has 16 residues. CDR3 sequence reads: CASSLEGTARNTEAFF. As DNA, the CDR3 is TGTGCCAGCAGCTTAGAGGGGACAGCTAGGAACACTGAAGCTTTCTTT. Looking up the rest from reference TRBV7-2 and TRBJ1-1 gives the full variable domain: GAGVSQSPSNKVTEKGKDVELRCDPISGHTALYWYRQSLGQGLEFLIYFQGNSAPDKSGLPSDRFSAERTGGSVSTLTIQRTQQEDSAVYLCASSLEGTARNTEAFFGQGTRLTVV.

V usage is TRBV6-6 and J usage is TRBJ1-1; D gene ambiguous. Germline V gives CDR1 MNHNY, CDR2 SVGAGI (reference sequence). V lost 2 bases and J 7 bases, leaving 5 bases between the germline ends. The CDR3 sequence is 11 residues long. The CDR3 coding sequence is TGTGCCAGCAGTTACGGCCGTGAAGCTTTCTTT. Translating gives CASSYGREAFF.

The J gene is TRBJ2-1, the V gene TRBV18; TRBD2 matches 9 bases. CDR1 and CDR2 from the germline V gene are KGHSH and LQKENI. CDR3 size: 15 residues. V was pared by 8 bases and J by 3 bases, with 8 bases of the junction left unmatched. The CDR3 loop is CASSGGTGGYNEQFF. CDR3 in DNA: TGTGCCAGCAGCGGGGGGACCGGGGGCTACAATGAGCAGTTCTTC.

V and J are TRBV6-6 and TRBJ1-1; D not certain. CDR1 and CDR2 from the germline V gene are MNHNY and SVGAGI (reference sequence). V dropped 6 bases and J dropped 7 bases, with 12 bases sitting between them. This CDR3 contains 12 residues. In DNA form, the CDR3 reads TGTGCCAGCAGCCCGCCGGGGAATGAAGCTTTCTTT. Amino acid sequence: CASSPPGNEAFF.